The entry below gives a single T cell receptor (beta chain) sequence along with its context. The data derive from a study of blood T cell repertoires in COVID-19. Across the study: Samples taken during acute and convalescent COVID-19 were collected in the United States, Italy and Spain. The analysed material was cDNA or gDNA that came from T cells, B-cell-depleted T cells, or PBMCs.

The data were produced by immunoSEQ multiplex PCR, yet TCRdb's version contains in-frame clones alone and is incomplete. The sample lists approximately 220,000 clones; 85% were seen once. The CDR3 extends over 15 amino acids. V lost 7 bases and J lost 2, with 15 bases in between. Germline V gene data show CDR1 as SNHLY and CDR2 as FYNNEI. The chain couples TRBV2 to TRBJ1-5, with D possibly being TRBD1 (6 bases). The receptor was isolated from a middle-aged man who had recovered from COVID-19. Sequencing was performed on PBMCs or T cells enriched from blood (not recorded which). The CDR3 loop reads CASTNTGSRNQPQHF. The CDR3 DNA sequence: TGTGCCAGCACGAACACAGGGAGTCGCAATCAGCCCCAGCATTTT.